The subject of this entry is one T cell receptor beta chain. Its antigen is undetermined. Losses at the gene ends were 2 bases for V and 2 bases for J; bases not matched to a gene: 3. Germline-derived CDR1 and CDR2 are SGHNT and YENEEA. The CDR3 runs to 14 residues. Three nested ARM-PCR rounds with V-beta and C-beta primers built TCRB libraries. A C-beta primer primed TCRB cDNA from about 0.45 ug RNA. TCRdb used MiXCR to reprocess the multiplex PCR reads, holding one entry per CDR3 protein. The table lists 15,000 to 20,000 distinct CDR3 sequences, 65% to 75% of them singletons. The data were obtained in a study of tumor-infiltrating lymphocytes in glioblastoma multiforme. Findings of the study overall: Detected clone frequencies may not reflect cell counts, being RNA-based. No surface-marker sorting into functional T cell subtypes was done.

The sequenced sample was peripheral blood. The TCR was taken from a male donor with glioblastoma. V and J are TRBV11-3 and TRBJ2-7; 7 bases match TRBD2. The CDR3 DNA is TGTGCCAGCAGCTTAAGCGGGACGACCTACGAGCAGTACTTC. It codes for CASSLSGTTYEQYF.